This section outlines one T cell receptor beta chain sequence together with its context. Original analysis: Scientists estimated how many nucleated cells there were by amplifying reference gene primers. The method was immunoSEQ multiplex PCR; TCRdb's version includes in-frame clones alone and lacks a portion of them. V, J and clone size were drawn from that table, and D and trimming were deduced from the DNA. The repertoire holds about 130,000 clones, 65% to 90% seen once, with over 20% in the top ten. The data originate from a study of blood T cell repertoires in COVID-19. The overall study: COVID-19 samples, acute and convalescent, were from the United States, Italy and Spain. T cells, B-cell-depleted T cells, or PBMCs provided the cDNA or gDNA that served as material.

The V and J ends lost 5 bases and 2 bases respectively, with 15 bases between them. CDR1 is LNHNV, CDR2 YYDKDF, per germline (reference sequence). This CDR3 is built from 15 residues. Source material: peripheral blood. The V gene is TRBV15, the J gene TRBJ1-1; D possibly corresponds to TRBD1 (5 bases). The receptor's source is a woman aged 80 or over with acute or convalescent COVID-19. The CDR3 bases are TGTGCCACCAGCGGATGGACACGCTCCAACACTGAAGCTTTCTTT. Amino acids: CATSGWTRSNTEAFF.